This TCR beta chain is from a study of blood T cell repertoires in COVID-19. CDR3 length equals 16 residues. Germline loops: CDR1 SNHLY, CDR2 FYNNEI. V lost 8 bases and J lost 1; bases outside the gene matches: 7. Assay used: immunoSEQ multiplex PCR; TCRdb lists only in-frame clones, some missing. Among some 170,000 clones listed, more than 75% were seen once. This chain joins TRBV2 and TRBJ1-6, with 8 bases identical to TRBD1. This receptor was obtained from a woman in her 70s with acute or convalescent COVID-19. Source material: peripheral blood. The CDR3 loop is CASSGGEVSYNSPLHF. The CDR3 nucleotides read TGTGCCAGCTCAGGGGGCGAGGTTTCCTATAATTCACCCCTCCACTTT.